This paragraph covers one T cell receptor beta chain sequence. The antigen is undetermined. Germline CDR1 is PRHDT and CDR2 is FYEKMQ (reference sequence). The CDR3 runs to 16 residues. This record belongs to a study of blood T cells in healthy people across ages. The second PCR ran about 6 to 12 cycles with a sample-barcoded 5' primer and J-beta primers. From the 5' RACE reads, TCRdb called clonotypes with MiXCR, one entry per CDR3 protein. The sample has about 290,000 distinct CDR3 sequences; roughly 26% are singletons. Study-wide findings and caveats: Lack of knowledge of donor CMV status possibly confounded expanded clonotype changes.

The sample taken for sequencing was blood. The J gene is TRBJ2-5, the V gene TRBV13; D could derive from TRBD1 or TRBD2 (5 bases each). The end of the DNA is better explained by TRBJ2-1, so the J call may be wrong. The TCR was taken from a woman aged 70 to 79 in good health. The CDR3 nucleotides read TGTGCCAGCAGCGCTCCAGGGAGCGGCAGTGTCAATGAGCAGTTCTTC. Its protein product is CASSAPGSGSVNEQFF.